The rows below give T cell receptor beta chains drawn from one sample of a study of blood T cell repertoires in COVID-19. Using immunoSEQ multiplex PCR, the repertoire was profiled, and TCRdb retains in-frame clones only, with some absent. The sample includes about 250,000 clones, approximately 90% of them seen just once. The sequenced sample was peripheral blood. These receptors were collected from a man aged 18 to 35 with active or convalescent COVID-19. The CDR3 runs from the conserved cysteine through the conserved F or W. The D gene is left open where the match is weak. Clone size is not always given. Where it is, it says once, few, many or a class for expanded clones.

v_call	d_call	j_call	clone_size	cdr3_aa	cdr3_nt
TRBV12-5	TRBD2	TRBJ2-1	once	CASGLGRGVLYYNEQFF	TGTGCTAGTGGTTTAGGGCGGGGGGTCCTTTACTACAATGAGCAGTTCTTC
TRBV7-9	TRBD1	TRBJ1-2	NA	CASSAATGGIGYGYTF	TGTGCCAGCAGCGCTGCGACAGGGGGGATAGGCTATGGCTACACCTTC
TRBV4-1	TRBD1	TRBJ2-1	NA	CASSYRGYNEQFF	TGCGCCAGCAGCTACAGGGGGTACAATGAGCAGTTCTTC
TRBV7-9	NA	TRBJ1-2	NA	CASSAVRAGTIGYTF	TGTGCCAGCAGCGCCGTCCGGGCAGGGACAATCGGCTACACCTTC
TRBV4-3	NA	TRBJ2-6	NA	CASSQDNYSGANVLTF	TGCGCCAGCAGCCAGGATAACTACTCTGGGGCCAACGTCCTGACTTTC
TRBV29-1	NA	TRBJ2-3	NA	CSGAVVSTDTQYF	TGCAGCGGGGCCGTGGTGTCCACAGATACGCAGTATTTT
TRBV6-2/TRBV6-3	NA	TRBJ1-6	NA	CASSYAAPSSLHF	TGTGCCAGCAGTTACGCGGCCCCCTCATCCCTCCACTTT
TRBV5-8	NA	TRBJ1-1	NA	CASSLWAGRLNTEAFF	TGTGCCAGCAGCCTTTGGGCAGGGAGGTTAAACACTGAAGCTTTCTTT
TRBV6-1	NA	TRBJ1-5	few	CASSEGVRASNQPQHF	TGTGCCAGCAGTGAAGGTGTCAGGGCCAGCAATCAGCCCCAGCATTTT
TRBV20-1	TRBD1	TRBJ1-2	NA	CSAGTASGYTF	TGCAGTGCAGGGACAGCTTCTGGCTACACCTTC
TRBV15	TRBD2	TRBJ2-7	once	CATSREAGGGYEQYF	TGTGCCACCAGCAGAGAAGCGGGAGGGGGCTACGAGCAGTACTTC
TRBV7-2	NA	TRBJ2-7	NA	CASSLGERREQYF	TGTGCCAGCAGCTTAGGAGAGCGTCGCGAGCAGTACTTC
TRBV6-2/TRBV6-3	NA	TRBJ2-1	NA	CASSYGPLSYNEQFF	TGTGCCAGCAGTTACGGGCCACTCTCCTACAATGAGCAGTTCTTC
TRBV12-2	NA	TRBJ2-2	NA	CASRLGTGLSQGELFF	TGTGCAAGTCGCTTAGGGACAGGACTTTCTCAGGGGGAGCTGTTTTTT
TRBV5-1	NA	TRBJ2-2	NA	CASSSTRLTETRSLFF	TGCGCCAGCAGCTCCACACGCCTGACAGAGACCCGATCGCTGTTTTTT
TRBV28	TRBD1	TRBJ1-5	NA	CASSFRGMGNQPQHF	TGTGCCAGCAGTTTCAGGGGGATGGGCAATCAGCCCCAGCATTTT
TRBV12-3/TRBV12-4	NA	TRBJ2-5	NA	CASSRDWETQYF	TGTGCCAGCAGTCGGGATTGGGAGACCCAGTACTTC
TRBV4-3	NA	TRBJ1-3	NA	CASSPSAGGAGNTIYF	TGCGCCAGCAGCCCCAGTGCGGGAGGGGCTGGAAACACCATATATTTT
TRBV25-1	NA	TRBJ2-1	NA	CASSAIKRTFNEQFF	TGTGCCAGCAGTGCTATAAAGCGGACTTTTAATGAGCAGTTCTTC
TRBV9	TRBD1	TRBJ2-2	once	CASSVSLRGLFTGELFF	TGTGCCAGCAGCGTCTCCCTCAGGGGGCTTTTCACCGGGGAGCTGTTTTTT
TRBV28	NA	TRBJ1-2	NA	CAGRGSYGYTF	TGTGCCGGCCGCGGGTCCTATGGCTACACCTTC
TRBV10-3	TRBD1	TRBJ2-2	NA	CAISVTGAWGELFF	TGTGCCATCAGTGTTACAGGGGCGTGGGGGGAGCTGTTTTTT
TRBV18	TRBD2	TRBJ2-3	NA	CATRTSGSSDTQYF	TGTGCCACCCGGACTAGCGGGAGCTCAGATACGCAGTATTTT
TRBV7-9	NA	TRBJ2-7	NA	CASSLANRVEQYF	TGTGCCAGCAGCTTGGCGAACAGGGTCGAGCAGTACTTC
TRBV7-2	TRBD1	TRBJ1-1	few	CASSFPGQGSQNTEAFF	TGTGCCAGCAGCTTTCCGGGACAGGGGAGTCAGAACACTGAAGCTTTCTTT
TRBV5-1	NA	TRBJ2-7	NA	CASSQDSIYEQYF	TGCGCCAGCAGCCAGGACAGCATCTACGAGCAGTACTTC
TRBV2	TRBD1	TRBJ1-2	NA	CARRTGNYGYTF	TGTGCCCGAAGGACAGGGAACTATGGCTACACCTTC
TRBV5-1	TRBD1	TRBJ1-5	once	CASSLTTGSNQPQHF	TGCGCCAGCAGCCTGACGACAGGGTCCAATCAGCCCCAGCATTTT
TRBV5-6	NA	TRBJ1-2	once	CASSTTEYGYTF	TGTGCCAGCAGCACGACAGAGTATGGCTACACCTTC
TRBV15	NA	TRBJ2-5	NA	CATSRDRGETQYF	TGTGCCACCAGCAGAGATCGGGGAGAGACCCAGTACTTC
TRBV27	TRBD1	TRBJ2-5	NA	CASSLLTGGETQYF	TGTGCCAGCAGCCTACTCACAGGGGGAGAGACCCAGTACTTC
TRBV30	NA	TRBJ1-4	NA	CAWSVGGSREKLFF	TGTGCCTGGAGTGTAGGAGGGTCGCGGGAAAAACTGTTTTTT
TRBV9	TRBD2	TRBJ2-7	once	CASSLGGASGSYEQYF	TGTGCCAGCAGCCTGGGGGGGGCTAGCGGGAGTTACGAGCAGTACTTC
TRBV2	TRBD1	TRBJ1-3	NA	CASSFTGGNSGNTIYF	TGTGCCAGCAGCTTTACAGGGGGCAACTCTGGAAACACCATATATTTT
TRBV18	TRBD1	TRBJ1-2	NA	CASSPRTGEINYGYTF	TGTGCCAGCTCACCGCGGACAGGGGAGATTAACTATGGCTACACCTTC
TRBV5-1	NA	TRBJ1-1	NA	CASSSGTLNTEAFF	TGCGCCAGCAGCTCCGGGACACTGAACACTGAAGCTTTCTTT
TRBV19	NA	TRBJ1-4	NA	CASSMVRAQGEKLFF	TGTGCCAGTAGTATGGTACGGGCACAGGGTGAAAAACTGTTTTTT
TRBV6-1	NA	TRBJ2-5	NA	CASSEAGGQTQETQYF	TGTGCCAGCAGTGAAGCAGGTGGACAGACCCAAGAGACCCAGTACTTC
TRBV2	TRBD2	TRBJ2-1	NA	CASSGTSGLDDEQFF	TGTGCCAGCAGCGGGACTAGCGGCCTCGACGATGAGCAGTTCTTC